This T cell receptor (beta chain) was obtained from a study of control samples from healthy donors and cancer patients. Only in-frame clones appear in the TCRdb table, and some are missing; sequencing was by immunoSEQ multiplex PCR. The data hold a few hundred thousand clones, with 80% to 95% observed a single time. In germline, CDR1 is SEHNR, CDR2 FQNEAQ (reference sequence). Trimming removed 1 base at V and 7 bases at J, with 17 bases between. The length of the CDR3 is 16 residues. The chain carries TRBV7-9 and TRBJ1-5, with TRBD1 as a possible D gene (5 bases). This clonotype was obtained from a man aged 35-49 years with head and neck cancer. Material: PBMCs. CDR3 in DNA: TGTGCCAGCAGCTTAGGAGCGGGGCAGGGCTCGCAGCCCCAGCATTTT. This encodes CASSLGAGQGSQPQHF. Based on the CDR3 plus reference TRBV7-9 and TRBJ1-5, the full variable domain is DTGVSQNPRHKITKRGQNVTFRCDPISEHNRLYWYRQTLGQGPEFLTYFQNEAQLEKSRLLSDRFSAERPKGSFSTLEIQRTEQGDSAMYLCASSLGAGQGSQPQHFGDGTRLSIL.